This TCR beta chain was found in a study of blood T cell repertoires in COVID-19. Overall study context: The origin of the acute and convalescent COVID-19 samples was the United States, Italy and Spain. PBMCs, B-cell-depleted T cells, or T cells were the source of the cDNA or gDNA that made up the material.

A single count supports this clone. V lost 4 bases, J lost 4 bases, and 7 bases lay in between. The CDR3 has 12 amino acids. From germline, CDR1 is SGHRS and CDR2 YFSETQ. Under the authors' procedure: Estimates of nucleated cell counts were drawn from the amplification of reference gene primers. Using immunoSEQ multiplex PCR, the repertoire was profiled, and TCRdb retains in-frame clones only, with some absent. The V and J calls and clone size were taken over from that table, and D and trimming were inferred from the DNA. The table shows some 50,000 clones, with about four fifths occurring only once. Sequenced input: peripheral blood. This sequence joins TRBV5-1 and TRBJ2-3; possible D gene TRBD2, 5 bases. This TCR derives from a woman older than 75 with acute or convalescent COVID-19. The CDR3 sequence: CASSPGADTQYF. DNA for the CDR3: TGCGCCAGCAGCCCCGGGGCAGATACGCAGTATTTT.